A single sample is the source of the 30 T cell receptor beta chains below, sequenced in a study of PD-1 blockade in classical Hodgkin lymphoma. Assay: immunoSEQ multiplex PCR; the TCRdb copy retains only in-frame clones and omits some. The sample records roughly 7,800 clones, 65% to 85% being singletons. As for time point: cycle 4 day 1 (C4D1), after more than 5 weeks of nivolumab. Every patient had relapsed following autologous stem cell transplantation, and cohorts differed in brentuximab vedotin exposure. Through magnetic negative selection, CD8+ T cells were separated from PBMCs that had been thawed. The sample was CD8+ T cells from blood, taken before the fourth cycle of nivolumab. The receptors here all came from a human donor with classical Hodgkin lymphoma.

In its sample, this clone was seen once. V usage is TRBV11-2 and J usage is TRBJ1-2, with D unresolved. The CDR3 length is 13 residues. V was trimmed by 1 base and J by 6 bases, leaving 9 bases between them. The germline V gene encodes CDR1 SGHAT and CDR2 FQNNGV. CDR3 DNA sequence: TGTGCCAGCAGCTTAGTTCCCGGTAATGGCTACACCTTC. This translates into CASSLVPGNGYTF.

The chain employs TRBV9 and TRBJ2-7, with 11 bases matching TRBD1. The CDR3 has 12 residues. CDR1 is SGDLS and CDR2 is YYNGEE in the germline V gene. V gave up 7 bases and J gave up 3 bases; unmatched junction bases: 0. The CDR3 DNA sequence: TGTGCCAGCGGGACAGGGGGCTACGAGCAGTACTTC. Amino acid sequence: CASGTGGYEQYF.

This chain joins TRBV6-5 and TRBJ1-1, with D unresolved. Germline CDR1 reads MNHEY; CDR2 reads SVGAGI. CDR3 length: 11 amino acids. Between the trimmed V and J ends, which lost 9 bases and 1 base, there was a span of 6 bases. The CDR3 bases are TGTGCCAGTCTCGAGAACACTGAAGCTTTCTTT. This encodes CASLENTEAFF.

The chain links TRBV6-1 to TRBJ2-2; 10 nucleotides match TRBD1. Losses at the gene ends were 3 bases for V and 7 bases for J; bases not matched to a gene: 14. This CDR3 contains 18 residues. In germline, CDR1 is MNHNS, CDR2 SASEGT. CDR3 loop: CASSDGLTGGEKVGELFF. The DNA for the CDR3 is TGTGCCAGCAGTGACGGATTGACAGGGGGCGAAAAGGTCGGGGAGCTGTTTTTT.

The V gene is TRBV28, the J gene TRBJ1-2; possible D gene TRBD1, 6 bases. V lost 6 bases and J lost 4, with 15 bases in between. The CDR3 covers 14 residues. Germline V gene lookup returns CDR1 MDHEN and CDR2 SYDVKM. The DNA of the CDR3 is TGTGCCAGCAGGGAACAGGGAGGGAGCTATGGCTACACCTTC. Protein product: CASREQGGSYGYTF.

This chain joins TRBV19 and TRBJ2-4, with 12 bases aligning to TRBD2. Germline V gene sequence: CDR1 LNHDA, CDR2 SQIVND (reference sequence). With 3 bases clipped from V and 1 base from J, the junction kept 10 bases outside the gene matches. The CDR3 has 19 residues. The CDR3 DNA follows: TGTGCCAGTAGTATTTTGCTAGCGGGGGGGCTGATGGCCAAAAACATTCAGTACTTC. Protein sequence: CASSILLAGGLMAKNIQYF.

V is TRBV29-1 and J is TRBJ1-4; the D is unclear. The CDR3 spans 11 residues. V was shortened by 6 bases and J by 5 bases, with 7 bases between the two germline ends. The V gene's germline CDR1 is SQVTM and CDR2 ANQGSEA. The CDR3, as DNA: TGCAGCGTACAGAAGAATGAAAAACTGTTTTTT. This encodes CSVQKNEKLFF.

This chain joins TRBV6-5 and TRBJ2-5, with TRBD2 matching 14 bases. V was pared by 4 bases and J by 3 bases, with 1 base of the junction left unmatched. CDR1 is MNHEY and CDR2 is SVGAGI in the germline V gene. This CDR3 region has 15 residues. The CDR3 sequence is CASSWGLAGEETQYF. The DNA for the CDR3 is TGTGCCAGCAGTTGGGGACTAGCGGGAGAAGAGACCCAGTACTTC.

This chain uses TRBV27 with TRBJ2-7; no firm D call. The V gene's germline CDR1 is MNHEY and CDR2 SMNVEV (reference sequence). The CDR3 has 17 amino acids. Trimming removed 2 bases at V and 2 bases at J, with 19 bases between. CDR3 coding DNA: TGTGCCAGCAGTTTAATGGGTCGACCGTTCCTCCCCTACGAGCAGTACTTC. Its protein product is CASSLMGRPFLPYEQYF.

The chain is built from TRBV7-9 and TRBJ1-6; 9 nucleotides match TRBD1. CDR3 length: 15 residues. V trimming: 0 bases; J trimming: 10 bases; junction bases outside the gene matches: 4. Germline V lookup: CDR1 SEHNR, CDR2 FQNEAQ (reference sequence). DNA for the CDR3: TGTGCCAGCAGCTTAGCCCGACAGGGGGGATCACCCCTCCACTTT. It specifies CASSLARQGGSPLHF.

This chain's CDR3 is CASSLAWLEYNEQFF. CDR3 bases: TGTGCCAGCAGCTTGGCCTGGCTAGAGTACAATGAGCAGTTCTTC. The rearrangement uses TRBV5-8 and TRBJ2-1, with D hard to call. From germline, CDR1 is SGHTS and CDR2 YDEGEE. This CDR3 contains 15 residues. The germline V and J ends were trimmed by 0 bases and 4 bases, with 11 bases remaining between them.

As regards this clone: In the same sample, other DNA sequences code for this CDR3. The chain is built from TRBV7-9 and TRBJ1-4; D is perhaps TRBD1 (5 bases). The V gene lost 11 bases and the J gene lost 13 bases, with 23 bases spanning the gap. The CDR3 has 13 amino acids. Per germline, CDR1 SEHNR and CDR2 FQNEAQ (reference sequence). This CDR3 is CAGSGTLEHGLFF. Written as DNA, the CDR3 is TGTGCCGGATCCGGGACCCTCGAACACGGACTGTTTTTT. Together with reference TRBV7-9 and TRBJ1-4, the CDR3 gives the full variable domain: DTGVSQNPRHKITKRGQNVTFRCDPISEHNRLYWYRQTLGQGPEFLTYFQNEAQLEKSRLLSDRFSAERPKGSFSTLEIQRTEQGDSAMYLCAGSGTLEHGLFFGSGTQLSVL.

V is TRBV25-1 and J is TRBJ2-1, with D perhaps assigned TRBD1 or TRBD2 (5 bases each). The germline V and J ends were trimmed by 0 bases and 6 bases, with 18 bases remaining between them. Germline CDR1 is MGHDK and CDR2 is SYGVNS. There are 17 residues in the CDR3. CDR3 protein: CASSEYRWGSAGNEQFF. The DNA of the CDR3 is TGTGCCAGCAGTGAATACAGGTGGGGGAGCGCCGGCAATGAGCAGTTCTTC.

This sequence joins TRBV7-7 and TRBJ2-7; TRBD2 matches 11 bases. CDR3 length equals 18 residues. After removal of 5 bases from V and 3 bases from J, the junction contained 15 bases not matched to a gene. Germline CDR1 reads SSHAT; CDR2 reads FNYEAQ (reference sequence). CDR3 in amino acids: CASSITSTSGSLSYEQYF. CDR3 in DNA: TGTGCCAGCAGCATTACGTCCACTAGCGGGAGTTTAAGCTACGAGCAGTACTTC.

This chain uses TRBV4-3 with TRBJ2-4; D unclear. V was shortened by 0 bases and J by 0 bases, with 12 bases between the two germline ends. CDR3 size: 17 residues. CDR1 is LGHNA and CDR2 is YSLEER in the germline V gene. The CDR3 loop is CASSQDPPVGAKNIQYF. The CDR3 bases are TGCGCCAGCAGCCAAGATCCCCCAGTAGGAGCCAAAAACATTCAGTACTTC.

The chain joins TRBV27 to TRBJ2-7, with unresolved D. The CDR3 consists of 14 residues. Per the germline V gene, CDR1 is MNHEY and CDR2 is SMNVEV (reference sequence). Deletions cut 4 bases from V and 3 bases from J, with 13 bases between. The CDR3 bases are TGTGCCAGCAGTTACGGCCCGAGAGGCTACGAGCAGTACTTC. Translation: CASSYGPRGYEQYF.

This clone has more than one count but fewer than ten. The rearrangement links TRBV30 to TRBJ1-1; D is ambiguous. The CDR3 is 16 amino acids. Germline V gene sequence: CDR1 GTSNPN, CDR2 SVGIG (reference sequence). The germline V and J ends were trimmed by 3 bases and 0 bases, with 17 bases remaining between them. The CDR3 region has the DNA TGTGCCTGGAGCCCGGCGGCGGTTCTTATGAACACTGAAGCTTTCTTT. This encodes CAWSPAAVLMNTEAFF.

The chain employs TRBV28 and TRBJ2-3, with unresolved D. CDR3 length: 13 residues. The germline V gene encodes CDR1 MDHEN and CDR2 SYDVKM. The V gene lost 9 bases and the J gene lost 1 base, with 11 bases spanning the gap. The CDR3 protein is CASLGRGTDTQYF. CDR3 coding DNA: TGTGCCAGTCTAGGAAGGGGCACAGATACGCAGTATTTT.

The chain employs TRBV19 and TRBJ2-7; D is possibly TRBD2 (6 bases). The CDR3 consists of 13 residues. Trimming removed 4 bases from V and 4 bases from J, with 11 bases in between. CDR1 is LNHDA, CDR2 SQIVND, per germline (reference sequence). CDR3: CASSSGIVYEQYF. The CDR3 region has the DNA TGTGCCAGTAGTAGCGGGATTGTATACGAGCAGTACTTC.

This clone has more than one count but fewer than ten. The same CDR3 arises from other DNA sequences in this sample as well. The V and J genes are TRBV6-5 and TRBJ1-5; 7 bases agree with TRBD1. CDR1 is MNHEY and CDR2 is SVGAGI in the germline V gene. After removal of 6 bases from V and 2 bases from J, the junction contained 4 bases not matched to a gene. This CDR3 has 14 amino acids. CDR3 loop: CASRRTGRNQPQHF. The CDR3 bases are TGTGCCAGCAGAAGGACAGGTCGCAATCAGCCCCAGCATTTT.

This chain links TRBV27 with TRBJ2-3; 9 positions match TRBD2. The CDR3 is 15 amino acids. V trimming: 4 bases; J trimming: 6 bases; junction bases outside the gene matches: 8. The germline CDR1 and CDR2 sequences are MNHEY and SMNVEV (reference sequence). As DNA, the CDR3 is TGTGCCAGCAGTTACGGCGGGGGGGCGGGTGATACGCAGTATTTT. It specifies CASSYGGGAGDTQYF.

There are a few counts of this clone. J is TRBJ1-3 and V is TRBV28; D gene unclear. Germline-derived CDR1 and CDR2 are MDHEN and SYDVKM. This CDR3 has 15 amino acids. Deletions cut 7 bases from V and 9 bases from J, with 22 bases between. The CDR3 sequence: CASTNPRVNGFTIYF. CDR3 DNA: TGTGCCAGCACCAATCCCCGGGTCAACGGATTCACCATATATTTT.

The CDR3 loop reads CASSPTGPNEKLFF. For the CDR3, the DNA is TGTGCCAGCAGCCCGACAGGGCCTAATGAAAAACTGTTTTTT. The rearrangement links TRBV2 to TRBJ1-4; 7 bases align to TRBD1. V dropped 6 bases and J dropped 3; count of bases not matched to a gene: 4. The germline V gene has CDR1 SNHLY and CDR2 FYNNEI. This CDR3 has 14 amino acids.

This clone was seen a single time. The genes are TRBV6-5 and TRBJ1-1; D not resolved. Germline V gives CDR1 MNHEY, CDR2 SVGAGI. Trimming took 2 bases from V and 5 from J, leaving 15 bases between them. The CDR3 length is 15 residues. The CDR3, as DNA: TGTGCCAGCAGTTACCGATTGTCTGGGTTGACTGAAGCTTTCTTT. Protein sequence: CASSYRLSGLTEAFF.

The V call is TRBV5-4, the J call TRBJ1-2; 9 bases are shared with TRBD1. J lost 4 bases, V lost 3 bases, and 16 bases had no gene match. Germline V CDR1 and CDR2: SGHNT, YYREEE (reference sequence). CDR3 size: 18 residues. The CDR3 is CASSSPVYRGPPLYGYTF. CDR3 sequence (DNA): TGTGCCAGCAGCTCACCCGTTTACAGGGGGCCTCCCCTCTATGGCTACACCTTC.

CDR3 sequence: CASSPGPSGYGYTF. As DNA, the CDR3 is TGTGCCAGTAGTCCAGGACCAAGCGGCTATGGCTACACCTTC. The gene calls are TRBV19 and TRBJ1-2, with D hard to call. The CDR3 sequence is 14 residues long. V was shortened by 5 bases and J by 4 bases, with 14 bases between the two germline ends. Germline V gene lookup returns CDR1 LNHDA and CDR2 SQIVND (reference sequence).

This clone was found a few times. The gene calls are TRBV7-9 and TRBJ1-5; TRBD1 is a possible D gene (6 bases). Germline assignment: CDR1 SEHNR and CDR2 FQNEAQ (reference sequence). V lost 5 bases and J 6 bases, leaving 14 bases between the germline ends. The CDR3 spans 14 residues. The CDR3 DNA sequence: TGTGCCAGCAGCCATGGGGGCCTTGGTCAGCCCCAGCATTTT. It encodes CASSHGGLGQPQHF.

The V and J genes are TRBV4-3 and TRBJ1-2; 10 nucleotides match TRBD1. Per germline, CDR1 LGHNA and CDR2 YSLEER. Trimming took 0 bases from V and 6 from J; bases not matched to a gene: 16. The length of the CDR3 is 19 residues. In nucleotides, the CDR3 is TGCGCCAGCAGCCAAGATCTTGTAAGGGACAGGGGCTTTCAGAATGGCTACACCTTC. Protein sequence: CASSQDLVRDRGFQNGYTF.

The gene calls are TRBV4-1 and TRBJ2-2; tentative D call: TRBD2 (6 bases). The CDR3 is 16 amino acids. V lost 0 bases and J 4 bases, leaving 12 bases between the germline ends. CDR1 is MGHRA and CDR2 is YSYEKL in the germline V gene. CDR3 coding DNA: TGCGCCAGCAGCCAAGAGGCGCGGGGTGGCACCGGGGAGCTGTTTTTT. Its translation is CASSQEARGGTGELFF.

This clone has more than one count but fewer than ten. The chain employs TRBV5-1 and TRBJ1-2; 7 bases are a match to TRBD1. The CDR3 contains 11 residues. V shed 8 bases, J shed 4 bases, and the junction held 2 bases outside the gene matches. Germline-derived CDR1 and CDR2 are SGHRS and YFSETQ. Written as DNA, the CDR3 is TGCGCCAGGACAGGGTTCTATGGCTACACCTTC. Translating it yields CARTGFYGYTF.